The 28 T cell receptor beta chains reported below all come from one sample, sequenced in a study of blood T cell repertoires in COVID-19. The repertoire was sequenced with immunoSEQ multiplex PCR; TCRdb's copy has only in-frame clones and lacks some. Of 150,000 or so clones in the sample, roughly 90% were seen once. The sample taken for sequencing was peripheral blood. These receptors all stem from a man aged 55-75 years with COVID-19, enrolled during active disease.

This rearrangement joins TRBV6-5 to TRBJ2-7; perhaps TRBD2 as D (5 bases). In germline, CDR1 is MNHEY, CDR2 SVGAGI. The V end lost 5 bases, the J end lost 3 bases, and 14 bases lay between the germline ends. The CDR3 totals 14 residues. CDR3 sequence reads: CASSTGVGNYEQYF. The DNA of the CDR3 is TGTGCCAGCAGTACCGGGGTGGGGAACTACGAGCAGTACTTC.

The chain carries TRBV2 and TRBJ2-1; TRBD2 agrees at 7 bases. CDR3 length equals 16 residues. Germline CDR1 and CDR2: SNHLY and FYNNEI. The V gene end was trimmed by 4 bases and the J gene end by 0 bases; junction bases not matched to a gene: 6. The chain's CDR3 is CASSGRGGGSYNEQFF. As DNA, the CDR3 is TGTGCCAGCAGTGGAAGGGGCGGGGGCTCCTACAATGAGCAGTTCTTC.

This sequence joins TRBV11-2 and TRBJ1-2; 8 bases line up with TRBD1. The CDR3 spans 14 residues. CDR1 SGHAT and CDR2 FQNNGV come from the germline V gene. V was pared by 2 bases and J by 3 bases, with 2 bases of the junction left unmatched. CDR3 nucleotides: TGTGCCAGCAGCTTAATGACAGGGGACTATGGCTACACCTTC. It yields the protein CASSLMTGDYGYTF.

The rearrangement joins TRBV3-1 (or the pseudogene TRBV3-2) to TRBJ1-3, with TRBD1 matching 7 bases. V lost 2 bases, J lost 2 bases, and 6 bases stayed unmatched. This CDR3 spans 16 amino acids. Germline V gene lookup returns CDR1 LGHDT and CDR2 YNNKEL (reference sequence). CDR3 nucleotide sequence: TGTGCCAGCAGCCAATACCGGGACAGTGCTGGAAACACCATATATTTT. Its protein product is CASSQYRDSAGNTIYF.

This clone was detected only once. This rearrangement joins TRBV9 to TRBJ2-7, with D possibly TRBD1 on 7 matching bases. CDR1 is SGDLS, CDR2 YYNGEE, per germline. V dropped 5 bases and J dropped 6 bases, with 27 bases sitting between them. The CDR3 length is 17 residues. CDR3 in amino acids: CASSPHGGQSPFVEQYF. CDR3 in DNA: TGTGCCAGCAGTCCCCACGGGGGACAGTCTCCGTTTGTCGAGCAGTACTTC.

This chain joins TRBV4-1 and TRBJ1-3; 10 nucleotides align to TRBD1. V lost 2 bases to trimming and J lost 5 bases; unmatched junction nucleotides: 6. The CDR3 is made up of 16 amino acids. Germline values: CDR1 MGHRA, CDR2 YSYEKL. The CDR3 loop reads CASSQPPGQGRNTIYF. The CDR3 bases are TGCGCCAGCAGCCAACCTCCGGGACAGGGGAGAAACACCATATATTTT.

This clone has a handful of counts. This chain uses TRBV28 with TRBJ1-1, with D possibly matching TRBD1 (5 bases). Germline values: CDR1 MDHEN, CDR2 SYDVKM. The CDR3 contains 16 residues. With 10 bases removed from V and 4 bases from J, the gap between germline ends came to 25 bases. The CDR3, as DNA: TGTGCCACCGACCCTAATCGGCGGGGCGTGGGCACTGAAGCTTTCTTT. This gives the protein CATDPNRRGVGTEAFF.

This chain links TRBV14 with TRBJ1-2, with D unresolved. CDR3 length equals 13 residues. V was clipped by 5 bases and J by 8 bases, with 15 bases between them. CDR1 SGHDN and CDR2 FVKESK come from the germline V gene. As DNA, the CDR3 is TGTGCCAGCAGCGATCAATCCTGGCGGGGCTACACCTTC. It yields the protein CASSDQSWRGYTF.

The chain combines TRBV5-1 with TRBJ1-1; 7 positions agree with TRBD1. Germline V lookup: CDR1 SGHRS, CDR2 YFSETQ. J was trimmed by 4 bases and V by 2 bases; bases with no gene match: 14. The CDR3 sequence is 17 residues long. The DNA of the CDR3 is TGCGCCAGCAGCTTAGGGGGCGAGACCTACTTTAGCACTGAAGCTTTCTTT. Amino acids: CASSLGGETYFSTEAFF.

The chain recombines TRBV5-4 with TRBJ1-5; TRBD1 might be the D (6 bases). CDR3 length: 15 residues. From germline, CDR1 is SGHNT and CDR2 YYREEE (reference sequence). The germline V and J ends were trimmed by 4 bases and 2 bases, with 13 bases remaining between them. The CDR3 is CASSIQGLGNQPQHF. The CDR3, as DNA: TGTGCCAGCAGCATACAGGGATTAGGCAATCAGCCCCAGCATTTT.

The CDR3 bases are TGTGCCAGCAGTGAGGGCGTGCCCCAGCATTTT. It codes for CASSEGVPQHF. The rearrangement links TRBV2 to TRBJ1-5, with D hard to call. Between the trimmed V and J ends, which lost 3 bases and 9 bases, there was a span of 6 bases. Looked up from germline, CDR1 is SNHLY and CDR2 is FYNNEI. CDR3 length equals 11 residues.

The DNA for the CDR3 is TGCGCCAGCAGCCAAACCCCCACAGGGGCCAAGCAGTTCTTC. As protein: CASSQTPTGAKQFF. This chain connects TRBV4-3 to TRBJ2-1; the match to TRBD1 covers 7 bases. The CDR3 is made up of 14 amino acids. The trim removed 2 bases at V and 11 bases at J, leaving 9 bases unmatched. Germline loops: CDR1 LGHNA, CDR2 YSLEER.

V usage is TRBV11-1 and J usage is TRBJ2-7; D ambiguous. Germline CDR1 SGHAT, CDR2 FQDESV (reference sequence). The ends were cut back, 5 bases at V and 4 bases at J, with 15 bases in the middle. The CDR3 length is 14 residues. CDR3 in amino acids: CASSTPPTDYEQYF. In DNA form, the CDR3 reads TGTGCCAGCAGCACCCCGCCGACTGATTACGAGCAGTACTTC.

The table lists this clone with a count of one. The chain links TRBV6-2 or TRBV6-3 to TRBJ2-5, with D unresolved. With 2 bases removed from V and 4 bases from J, the gap between germline ends came to 8 bases. The CDR3 consists of 13 residues. From germline, CDR1 is MNHEY and CDR2 SVGEGT. The CDR3: CASSYHGGETQYF. The CDR3 nucleotides are TGTGCCAGCAGTTACCACGGCGGAGAGACCCAGTACTTC.

The chain couples TRBV27 to TRBJ1-2; no definite D call. Trimming took 5 bases from V and 0 from J, leaving 10 bases between them. The CDR3 sequence is 14 residues long. Germline V gene data show CDR1 as MNHEY and CDR2 as SMNVEV (reference sequence). The CDR3 reads CASSPSYTNYGYTF. CDR3 DNA sequence: TGTGCCAGCAGTCCGAGTTATACTAACTATGGCTACACCTTC.

The chain joins TRBV30 to TRBJ1-1; the match to TRBD1 covers 9 bases. V was clipped by 5 bases and J by 3 bases; unmatched bases: 4. From germline, CDR1 is GTSNPN and CDR2 SVGIG (reference sequence). The CDR3 runs to 13 residues. The CDR3 coding sequence is TGTGCCTGGGGCGGACAGGGGCACACTGAAGCTTTCTTT. Translated, it gives CAWGGQGHTEAFF.

This chain links TRBV29-1 with TRBJ1-5; possible D gene TRBD1, 5 bases. Germline CDR1 is SQVTM and CDR2 is ANQGSEA. The CDR3 runs 13 residues. V shed 4 bases and J shed 3 bases, with 10 bases lying between them. CDR3 in DNA: TGCAGCGTTGCAGGGAATACCAATCAGCCCCAGCATTTT. Translated, it gives CSVAGNTNQPQHF.

V gene TRBV5-4 combines with J gene TRBJ1-2, with D possibly TRBD1 on 5 matching bases. CDR1 and CDR2 from the germline V gene are SGHNT and YYREEE (reference sequence). The CDR3 spans 15 residues. Trimming shortened V by 1 base and J by 4 bases, and 14 bases separated the two germline ends. The CDR3 sequence is CASSLISGGVYGYTF. In DNA form, the CDR3 reads TGTGCCAGCAGCTTGATAAGCGGGGGAGTCTATGGCTACACCTTC. The full variable domain, rest sourced from reference TRBV5-4 and TRBJ1-2, is ETGVTQSPTHLIKTRGQQVTLRCSSQSGHNTVSWYQQALGQGPQFIFQYYREEENGRGNFPPRFSGLQFPNYSSELNVNALELDDSALYLCASSLISGGVYGYTFGSGTRLTVV.

DNA for the CDR3: TGTGCCAGCAGCCTCACATCTGGTCTCGAGCAGTACTTC. Translated: CASSLTSGLEQYF. The gene calls are TRBV7-2 and TRBJ2-7, with D uncertain. The CDR3 consists of 13 residues. Germline CDR1 reads SGHTA; CDR2 reads FQGNSA. Trimming pared 5 bases from V and 6 bases from J, leaving 14 bases between.

The CDR3 protein is CASSGGVGNTIYF. As DNA, the CDR3 is TGTGCCAGCAGTGGGGGGGTTGGAAACACCATATATTTT. This chain uses TRBV12-3 or TRBV12-4 with TRBJ1-3; maybe TRBD1 (5 bases). CDR3 size: 13 residues. The ends were cut back, 5 bases at V and 3 bases at J, with 8 bases in the middle.

V is TRBV27 and J is TRBJ1-5, with 7 bases lining up with TRBD1. J was trimmed by 3 bases and V by 0 bases; bases with no gene match: 5. The CDR3 spans 16 residues. Germline CDR1 and CDR2: MNHEY and SMNVEV (reference sequence). The CDR3 bases are TGTGCCAGCAGTTTATCGAAGGGGGCCGCCAATCAGCCCCAGCATTTT. Translation gives CASSLSKGAANQPQHF.

The J gene is TRBJ1-2, the V gene TRBV27, with 7 nucleotides matching TRBD1. The junction had 5 bases not matched to a gene; V was cut back by 5 bases and J by 8 bases. Germline CDR1 reads MNHEY; CDR2 reads SMNVEV (reference sequence). CDR3 length equals 12 residues. CDR3: CASSHDRAGYTF. The CDR3 DNA is TGTGCCAGCAGTCACGACAGGGCGGGCTACACCTTC.

The CDR3 spells CASSLASTRQETQYF. CDR3 coding DNA: TGTGCCAGCAGCTTGGCCAGTACTAGACAAGAGACCCAGTACTTC. The J gene is TRBJ2-5, the V gene TRBV5-4; D perhaps matches TRBD2 (5 bases). CDR3 length equals 15 residues. The V end was cut by 0 bases, the J end by 2 bases, with 11 bases between. Germline V gene sequence: CDR1 SGHNT, CDR2 YYREEE (reference sequence).

This clone appeared a single time. For the CDR3, the DNA is TGTGCCAGCAGTGAAGTTCTGGAAGGGGACTATGGCTACACCTTC. Its protein product is CASSEVLEGDYGYTF. The rearrangement uses TRBV6-1 and TRBJ1-2, with a possible D match to TRBD1 (5 bases). The CDR3 runs 15 residues. Trimming took off 1 base at V and 3 bases at J, with 12 bases between the two ends. Germline loops: CDR1 MNHNS, CDR2 SASEGT.

The genes are TRBV5-1 and TRBJ1-3; D uncertain. The CDR3 has 15 amino acids. Trimming removed 0 bases from V and 0 bases from J, with 7 bases in between. Germline V lookup: CDR1 SGHRS, CDR2 YFSETQ. CDR3 nucleotide sequence: TGCGCCAGCAGCTTGGCGCTTAGCTCTGGAAACACCATATATTTT. Encoded protein: CASSLALSSGNTIYF.

This clone was seen more than once but under ten times. The V call is TRBV5-1, the J call TRBJ1-3; D possibly corresponds to TRBD1 (6 bases). Between the trimmed V and J ends, which lost 5 bases and 0 bases, there was a span of 12 bases. The CDR3 spans 15 residues. CDR1 SGHRS and CDR2 YFSETQ come from the germline V gene. The CDR3 bases are TGCGCCAGCAGGTGGGACATCTACTCTGGAAACACCATATATTTT. Its protein is CASRWDIYSGNTIYF. Using reference TRBV5-1 and TRBJ1-3 for the parts outside the CDR3, the full variable domain is KAGVTQTPRYLIKTRGQQVTLSCSPISGHRSVSWYQQTPGQGLQFLFEYFSETQRNKGNFPGRFSGRQFSNSRSEMNVSTLELGDSALYLCASRWDIYSGNTIYFGEGSWLTVV.

CDR3 bases: TGTGCCTGGAATAGACAGGGCACCCTTTTGAATTCACCCCTCCACTTT. Its protein is CAWNRQGTLLNSPLHF. The chain combines TRBV30 with TRBJ1-6; 7 bases are shared with TRBD1. With V trimmed by 4 bases and J by 7 bases, 13 bases remained unmatched. Germline CDR1 and CDR2: GTSNPN and SVGIG (reference sequence). CDR3 length equals 16 residues.

The J gene is TRBJ2-5, the V gene TRBV18; 15 nucleotides match TRBD2. Per the germline V gene, CDR1 is KGHSH and CDR2 is LQKENI. The CDR3 covers 17 residues. The V segment lost 1 base and the J segment 3 bases; nucleotides outside the gene matches: 3. The CDR3 region has the DNA TGTGCCAGCTCACCACAAAGGACTAGCGGGGGGGAAGAGACCCAGTACTTC. This encodes CASSPQRTSGGEETQYF.